These 20 T cell receptor beta chains were sequenced from one sample in a study of OX40 agonist ivuxolimab in advanced cancers. Clones were sequenced by immunoSEQ multiplex PCR, and TCRdb holds only the in-frame ones, with some missing. The sample contains 70,000 to 100,000 clones, roughly 84% of which appear only once. The input for sequencing was CD4+ or CD8+ T cells sorted from blood, taken in a trial of the OX40 agonist ivuxolimab. The receptor set was obtained from an adult with an advanced solid tumor such as melanoma, head and neck, liver or kidney cancer.

V gene TRBV12-5 combines with J gene TRBJ2-2, with TRBD1 identical over 8 bases. The germline V gene encodes CDR1 LGHNT and CDR2 FRNRAP. This CDR3 has 15 residues. Losses at the gene ends were 5 bases for V and 4 bases for J; bases not matched to a gene: 6. The CDR3 DNA is TGTGCTAGTGGTCCGCGGACAGGGATCACCGGGGAGCTGTTTTTT. Translating it yields CASGPRTGITGELFF.

This rearrangement joins TRBV4-1 to TRBJ2-3; 11 nucleotides match TRBD2. The V and J ends lost 4 bases and 2 bases, in that order; junction bases with no gene match: 8. The germline V gene encodes CDR1 MGHRA and CDR2 YSYEKL. The CDR3 has 17 residues. The chain's CDR3 is CASSLTSGGRNTDTQYF. In DNA, the CDR3 is TGCGCCAGCAGCCTCACTAGCGGGGGTCGGAACACAGATACGCAGTATTTT.

The chain combines TRBV28 with TRBJ2-7, with 7 positions matching TRBD1. Germline CDR1 is MDHEN and CDR2 is SYDVKM. V shed 4 bases and J 9 bases; nucleotides not matched to a gene: 15. This CDR3 region has 15 residues. CDR3 DNA: TGTGCCAGCAGTTGGGACAGTCGGGCCGCTACGGGGCAGTACTTC. Protein product: CASSWDSRAATGQYF. Filled out from reference TRBV28 and TRBJ2-7, the complete variable domain reads DVKVTQSSRYLVKRTGEKVFLECVQDMDHENMFWYRQDPGLGLRLIYFSYDVKMKEKGDIPEGYSVSREKKERFSLILESASTNQTSMYLCASSWDSRAATGQYFGPGTRLTVT.

J is TRBJ1-6 and V is TRBV6-6; 7 bases are shared with TRBD1. Trimming removed 5 bases from V and 7 bases from J; junction bases left unmatched: 11. The CDR3 is 16 amino acids. Germline-derived CDR1 and CDR2 are MNHNY and SVGAGI (reference sequence). The DNA for the CDR3 is TGTGCCAGCAGTGTACCCCGGACAGGCGCGAATTCACCCCTCCACTTT. Encoded protein: CASSVPRTGANSPLHF.

The rearrangement joins TRBV10-1 to TRBJ2-3; TRBD1 agrees at 8 bases. Germline V lookup: CDR1 WNHNN, CDR2 SYGVQD (reference sequence). Losses at the gene ends were 3 bases for V and 2 bases for J; bases not matched to a gene: 7. The length of the CDR3 is 16 residues. CDR3 bases: TGCGCCAGCAGTGACCCAGGGGGCCACAACACAGATACGCAGTATTTT. This sequence encodes CASSDPGGHNTDTQYF.

This rearrangement joins TRBV11-2 to TRBJ1-2, with TRBD1 matching over 7 bases. CDR1 and CDR2 from the germline V gene are SGHAT and FQNNGV. CDR3 length: 13 amino acids. V lost 3 bases and J lost 14; bases outside the gene matches: 12. This CDR3 is CASSFTGTALQTF. The CDR3 DNA reads as TGTGCCAGCAGCTTTACTGGGACAGCTCTTCAAACCTTC.

This clone was detected only once. This sample includes further DNA sequences coding for the same CDR3. The chain couples TRBV5-6 to TRBJ2-5; 11 bases align to TRBD2. V shed 4 bases and J 3 bases; nucleotides not matched to a gene: 11. In germline, CDR1 is SGHDT, CDR2 YYEEEE. The CDR3 consists of 17 residues. The CDR3 reads CASSPQNPLAGEETQYF. CDR3 in DNA: TGTGCCAGCAGCCCACAAAACCCACTAGCGGGGGAAGAGACCCAGTACTTC.

The chain combines TRBV6-1 with TRBJ1-1, with D hard to call. This CDR3 spans 14 amino acids. V gave up 3 bases and J gave up 0 bases, with 8 bases separating them. The V gene's germline CDR1 is MNHNS and CDR2 SASEGT. Here the CDR3 reads CASSEKGLNTEAFF. Here the CDR3 DNA reads TGTGCCAGCAGTGAGAAGGGTTTGAACACTGAAGCTTTCTTT.

This sequence joins TRBV29-1 and TRBJ1-2; 10 bases fit TRBD1. The ends lost 5 bases at V and 2 bases at J; junction bases unmatched: 5. The CDR3 contains 14 residues. Germline CDR1 and CDR2: SQVTM and ANQGSEA. Here the CDR3 reads CSVRQGAGNYGYTF. Here the CDR3 DNA reads TGCAGCGTTCGACAGGGGGCCGGGAACTATGGCTACACCTTC.

This chain connects TRBV19 to TRBJ2-2; 8 bases align to TRBD1. This CDR3 region has 15 residues. The V gene end was trimmed by 5 bases and the J gene end by 6 bases; junction bases not matched to a gene: 8. The germline gives CDR1 LNHDA, CDR2 SQIVND (reference sequence). The CDR3 here is CASSDTGGRPGELFF. The CDR3 nucleotides read TGTGCCAGTAGTGATACAGGGGGAAGGCCCGGGGAGCTGTTTTTT.

The chain is built from TRBV5-4 and TRBJ2-7, with 7 bases fitting TRBD1. The CDR3 covers 13 residues. Germline CDR1 SGHNT, CDR2 YYREEE (reference sequence). V shed 4 bases, J shed 4 bases, and the junction held 5 bases outside the gene matches. CDR3 bases: TGTGCCAGCAGCAGGGACAGCATTTACGAGCAGTACTTC. This sequence encodes CASSRDSIYEQYF.

The chain couples TRBV25-1 to TRBJ1-6; no firm D call. The length of the CDR3 is 12 residues. Trimming removed 3 bases from V and 8 bases from J, with 5 bases in between. From germline, CDR1 is MGHDK and CDR2 SYGVNS. The CDR3 spells CASSEQDSPLHF. The CDR3 DNA reads as TGTGCCAGCAGTGAGCAGGATTCACCCCTCCACTTT.

The chain employs TRBV6-1 and TRBJ1-5; D gene ambiguous. The V end was cut by 6 bases, the J end by 3 bases, with 6 bases between. This CDR3 contains 12 residues. Looked up from germline, CDR1 is MNHNS and CDR2 is SASEGT. This chain's CDR3 is CASRQPNQPQHF. CDR3 nucleotide sequence: TGTGCCAGCAGACAGCCCAATCAGCCCCAGCATTTT.

This clone appeared a few times. V is TRBV2 and J is TRBJ1-2; D is unresolved. Germline CDR1 and CDR2: SNHLY and FYNNEI. This CDR3 region has 14 residues. V was shortened by 4 bases and J by 4 bases, with 13 bases between the two germline ends. In nucleotides, the CDR3 is TGTGCCAGCAGTGGTGACCAAGGCCCCTATGGCTACACCTTC. Encoded protein: CASSGDQGPYGYTF.

V and J are TRBV6-5 and TRBJ1-1, with D uncertain. CDR1 is MNHEY and CDR2 is SVGAGI in the germline V gene. The V gene lost 2 bases and the J gene lost 1 base, with 8 bases spanning the gap. CDR3 length: 14 residues. This chain's CDR3 is CASSYGQRNTEAFF. DNA of the CDR3: TGTGCCAGCAGTTACGGGCAGCGGAACACTGAAGCTTTCTTT.

This clone came up a few times. The chain joins TRBV29-1 to TRBJ2-5, with 7 bases aligning to TRBD1. Trimming removed 8 bases from V and 0 bases from J; junction bases left unmatched: 9. The CDR3 runs to 14 residues. Germline V gene sequence: CDR1 SQVTM, CDR2 ANQGSEA. For the CDR3, the DNA is TGCAGCAGCCTGGGGACAGACCACCAAGAGACCCAGTACTTC. Its translation: CSSLGTDHQETQYF.

The chain combines TRBV2 with TRBJ2-1, with D unclear. V lost 4 bases and J lost 3, with 1 base in between. Looked up from germline, CDR1 is SNHLY and CDR2 is FYNNEI. This CDR3 contains 11 residues. DNA of the CDR3: TGTGCCAGCAGTGGCTACAATGAGCAGTTCTTC. It is translated as CASSGYNEQFF.

CDR3 region: CASSRTSLQETQYF. CDR3 DNA: TGTGCCAGCAGCCGGACTAGCCTCCAAGAGACCCAGTACTTC. The J gene is TRBJ2-5, the V gene TRBV5-6; 8 bases align to TRBD2. Trimming at V came to 4 bases and at J to 1 base, leaving 3 bases not matched to a gene. The CDR3 is 14 amino acids. Germline loops: CDR1 SGHDT, CDR2 YYEEEE.

This chain uses TRBV9 with TRBJ1-2, with D possibly matching TRBD1 (5 bases). V lost 0 bases, J lost 8 bases, and 26 bases lay in between. This CDR3 contains 18 residues. Germline V gene data show CDR1 as SGDLS and CDR2 as YYNGEE. CDR3 protein: CASSVDPPGLGVPVGYTF. The CDR3 DNA reads TGTGCCAGCAGCGTAGATCCTCCGGGACTTGGGGTTCCAGTCGGCTACACCTTC.

The genes are TRBV30 and TRBJ2-5, with D possibly called TRBD1 or TRBD2 (5 bases each). Germline V gene sequence: CDR1 GTSNPN, CDR2 SVGIG (reference sequence). The V end was cut by 2 bases, the J end by 5 bases, with 12 bases between. The CDR3 extends over 13 amino acids. This CDR3 is CAWSPGTGETQYF. The CDR3 DNA reads TGTGCCTGGAGTCCAGGGACGGGGGAGACCCAGTACTTC. Combining the CDR3 with reference TRBV30 and TRBJ2-5 gives the whole variable domain SQTIHQWPATLVQPVGSPLSLECTVEGTSNPNLYWYRQAAGRGLQLLFYSVGIGQISSEVPQNLSASRPQDRQFILSSKKLLLSDSGFYLCAWSPGTGETQYFGPGTRLLVL.